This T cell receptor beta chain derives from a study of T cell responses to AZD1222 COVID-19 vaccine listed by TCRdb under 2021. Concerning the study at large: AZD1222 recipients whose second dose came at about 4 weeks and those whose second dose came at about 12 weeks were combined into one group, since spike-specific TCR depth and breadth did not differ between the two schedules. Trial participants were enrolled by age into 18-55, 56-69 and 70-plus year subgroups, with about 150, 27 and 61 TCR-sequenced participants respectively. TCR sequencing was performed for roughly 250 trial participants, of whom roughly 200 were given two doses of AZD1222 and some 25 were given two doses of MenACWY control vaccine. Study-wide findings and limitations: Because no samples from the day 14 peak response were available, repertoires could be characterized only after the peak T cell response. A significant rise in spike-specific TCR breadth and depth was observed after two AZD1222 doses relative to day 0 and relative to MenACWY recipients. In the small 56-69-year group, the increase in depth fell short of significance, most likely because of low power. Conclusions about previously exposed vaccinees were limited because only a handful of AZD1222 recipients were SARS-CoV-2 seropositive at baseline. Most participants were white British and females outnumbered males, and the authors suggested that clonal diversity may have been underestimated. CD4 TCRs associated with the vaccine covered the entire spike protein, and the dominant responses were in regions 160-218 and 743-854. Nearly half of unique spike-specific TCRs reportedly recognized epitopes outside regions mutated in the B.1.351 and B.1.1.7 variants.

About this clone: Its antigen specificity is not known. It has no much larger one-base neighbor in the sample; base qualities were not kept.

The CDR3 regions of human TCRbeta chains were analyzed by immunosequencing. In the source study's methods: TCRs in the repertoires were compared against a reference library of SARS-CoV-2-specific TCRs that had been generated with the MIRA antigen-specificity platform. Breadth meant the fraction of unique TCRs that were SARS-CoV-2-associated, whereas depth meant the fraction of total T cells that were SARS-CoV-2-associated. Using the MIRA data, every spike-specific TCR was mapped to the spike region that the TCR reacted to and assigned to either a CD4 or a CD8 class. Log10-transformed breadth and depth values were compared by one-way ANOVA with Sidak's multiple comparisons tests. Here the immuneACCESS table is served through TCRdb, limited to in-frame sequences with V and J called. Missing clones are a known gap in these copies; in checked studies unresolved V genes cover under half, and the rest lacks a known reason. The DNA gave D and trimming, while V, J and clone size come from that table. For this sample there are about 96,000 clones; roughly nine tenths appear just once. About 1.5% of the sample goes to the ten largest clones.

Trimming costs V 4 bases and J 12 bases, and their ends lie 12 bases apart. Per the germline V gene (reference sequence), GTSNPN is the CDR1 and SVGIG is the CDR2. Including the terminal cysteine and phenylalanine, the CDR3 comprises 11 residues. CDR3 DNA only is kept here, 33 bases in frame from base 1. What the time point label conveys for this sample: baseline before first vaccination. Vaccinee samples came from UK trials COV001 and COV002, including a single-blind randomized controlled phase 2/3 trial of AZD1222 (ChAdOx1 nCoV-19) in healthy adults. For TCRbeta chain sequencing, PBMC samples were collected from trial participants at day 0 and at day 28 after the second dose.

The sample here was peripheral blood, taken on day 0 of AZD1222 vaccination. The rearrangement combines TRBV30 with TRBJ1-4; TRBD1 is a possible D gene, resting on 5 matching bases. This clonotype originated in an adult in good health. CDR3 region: CAWNRDVQLFF. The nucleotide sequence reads TGTGCCTGGAACCGGGACGTCCAACTGTTTTTT.